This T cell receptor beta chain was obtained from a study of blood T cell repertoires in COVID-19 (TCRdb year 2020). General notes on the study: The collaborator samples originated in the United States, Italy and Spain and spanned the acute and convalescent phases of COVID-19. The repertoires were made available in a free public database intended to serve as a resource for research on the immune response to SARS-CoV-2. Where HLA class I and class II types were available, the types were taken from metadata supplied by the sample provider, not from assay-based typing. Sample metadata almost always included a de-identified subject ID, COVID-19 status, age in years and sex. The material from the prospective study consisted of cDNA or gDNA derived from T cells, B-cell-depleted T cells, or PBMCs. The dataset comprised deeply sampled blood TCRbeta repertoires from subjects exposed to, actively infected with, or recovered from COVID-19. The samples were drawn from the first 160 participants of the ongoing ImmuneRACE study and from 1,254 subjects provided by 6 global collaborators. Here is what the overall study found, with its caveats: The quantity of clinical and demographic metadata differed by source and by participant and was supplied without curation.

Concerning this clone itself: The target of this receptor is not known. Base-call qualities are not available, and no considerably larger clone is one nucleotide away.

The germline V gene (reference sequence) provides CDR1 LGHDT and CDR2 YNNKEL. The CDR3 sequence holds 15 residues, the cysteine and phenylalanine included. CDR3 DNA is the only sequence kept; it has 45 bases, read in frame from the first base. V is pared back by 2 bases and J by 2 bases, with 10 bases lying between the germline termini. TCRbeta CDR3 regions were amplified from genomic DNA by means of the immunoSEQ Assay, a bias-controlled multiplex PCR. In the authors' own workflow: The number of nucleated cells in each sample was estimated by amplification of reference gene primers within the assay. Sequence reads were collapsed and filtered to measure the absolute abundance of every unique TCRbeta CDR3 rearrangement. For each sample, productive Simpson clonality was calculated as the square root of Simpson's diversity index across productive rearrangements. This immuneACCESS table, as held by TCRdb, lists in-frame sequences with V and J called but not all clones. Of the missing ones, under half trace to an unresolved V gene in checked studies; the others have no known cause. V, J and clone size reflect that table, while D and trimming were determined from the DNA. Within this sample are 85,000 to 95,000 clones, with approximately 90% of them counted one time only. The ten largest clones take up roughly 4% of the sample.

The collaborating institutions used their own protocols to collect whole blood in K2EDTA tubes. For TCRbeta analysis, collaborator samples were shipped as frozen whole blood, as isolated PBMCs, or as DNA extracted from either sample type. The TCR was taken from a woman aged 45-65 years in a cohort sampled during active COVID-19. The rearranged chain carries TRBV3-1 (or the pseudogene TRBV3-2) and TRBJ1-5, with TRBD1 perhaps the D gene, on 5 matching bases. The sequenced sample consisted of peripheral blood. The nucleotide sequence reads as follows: TGTGCCAGCAGCCAAAGGGGAGGGGGCAATCAGCCCCAGCATTTT. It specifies CASSQRGGGNQPQHF.